The source of this T cell receptor (beta chain) is a study of CD8 T cells in Susac syndrome. This clonotype appeared once. Trimming cost V 1 base and J 5 bases, with 14 bases left between them. Germline loops: CDR1 SGHVS, CDR2 FQNEAQ. The CDR3 totals 15 residues. The T cells that were sequenced for TCR beta were CD8+ and CD4+ cells from blood. A quantity of about 0.5 to 1 ug RNA underwent reverse transcription using random hexamers. The amplification used immunoSEQ multiplex PCR on TCR beta CDR3; it spanned 54 Vbeta and 13 Jbeta. TCRdb redid the calling of the immunoSEQ multiplex PCR reads with MiXCR, one entry per CDR3 protein. Of about 140,000 distinct CDR3 sequences in the sample, roughly 95% are singletons; the top ten hold about 0.11%.

The sample comprised CD4+ T cells from PBMCs. The sequence derives from a human donor with multiple sclerosis. The chain employs TRBV7-8 and TRBJ1-1; possible D gene TRBD1, 6 bases. CDR3: CASSLGGGFGTEAFF. The CDR3 nucleotides read TGTGCCAGCAGCTTAGGTGGGGGCTTTGGGACTGAAGCTTTCTTT.